This T cell receptor (beta chain) was obtained from a study of shared clonotypes between healthy human individuals (TCRdb year 2020). Study-wide context: The cohort included a few men and a couple of women between 18 and 49 years of age. To estimate repertoire size and how much clonotypes are shared between individuals, the study performed deep sequencing of blood TCR repertoires from a handful of healthy adults. To increase sequencing depth and limit assay-specific biases, TCR repertoire library preparation and sequencing were carried out by different laboratories using diverse techniques. Between about 0.8 and 8.9 billion PBMCs per donor were obtained by leukapheresis. The research as a whole found: Because the study included only a small number of donors, the genetic and exposure-history diversity represented was limited. Pairwise subsampling indicated that sequencing depth was expected to affect the degree of clonotype sharing among donors. Only blood was sampled, and tissue TCR repertoires likely differ from those in blood.

A word on this clone: The antigen it binds to is not known. No base quality information exists; no much larger clone differs at one position.

The CDR3 runs 12 amino acids, cysteine and phenylalanine included. Here the CDR3 DNA is all that survives: 36 bases in frame from base 1. V gives up 2 bases and J gives up 3 bases, and the segment between their germline ends measures 4 bases. CDR1 and CDR2 (SGHVS, FNYEAQ) derive from the germline V gene. Using the deep immunoSEQ assay, multiplex PCR amplified TCR CDR3 regions from genomic DNA. Genomic DNA extracted from each cell subset was distributed evenly over all wells of several immunoSEQ 96-well plates, and each plate served as one replicate. For unsorted PBMC, each replicate PCR was loaded with roughly 0.3 ug genomic DNA, equivalent to tens of thousands of T cell genomes. Unsorted PBMC genomic DNA was sequenced across ten immunoSEQ deep assay plates. Purified libraries were quantified with a Qubit 3.0 fluorometer, sized on a Bioanalyzer 2100, and re-quantified with the KAPA Library Quantification kit. Every immunoSEQ 96-well plate was sequenced on a dedicated single-read 150-cycle Illumina NextSeq 550 flow cell. Processing in the source paper ran as follows. Because the immunoSEQ output included only junctional sequences and no quality scores, the filtering could not be the same as the filtering used for full-length reads. Sequences were annotated with PyIR, a Python wrapper for IgBLAST v1.9, and V/J genes and CDR3 were assigned using IMGT germline references. Any read was removed if the V/J assignment was weak (E-value above 1e-6), the CDR3 was missing, or the read contained stop codons, out-of-frame junctions, or ambiguous translated residues. A V3J clonotype was defined by an identical inferred V gene, J gene, and CDR3 amino acid sequence. Percentage overlap between repertoires was calculated by dividing the number of shared unique clonotypes by the size of the smaller repertoire. Repertoire richness was assessed with RTK rarefaction, the Chao1 estimator, and Recon v2.1 estimates of unobserved clonotypes. TCRdb obtained this table from immuneACCESS and retained in-frame rearrangements with V and J assigned. These tables miss some clones; where compared with another copy, unresolved V genes account for less than half of the shortfall, and the remainder is unexplained. From that table come the V and J calls and clone size; the DNA was used to work out D and trimming. The sample table contains about 490,000 clones; only one count was recorded for about 78% of them. Around 12% of the sample is in the top ten clones.

The donors were healthy, HIV-negative adults with no recently reported acute infections or vaccinations. All donors were Caucasian adults living in Nashville, Tennessee, USA. For unsorted samples, 96 million or so PBMCs were counted, and genomic DNA was extracted using the QIAamp DNA Blood Mini kit. Blood was obtained by leukapheresis, after which PBMCs were separated by Ficoll-Histopaque density gradient centrifugation and cryopreserved in liquid nitrogen vapor phase. This clonotype originated in a woman aged 40 to 50 in good health. Some clones in this sample may be carry-over from other donors' samples. Sequenced material: PBMCs. The chain was built from TRBV7-6 and TRBJ2-5; the D gene assignment is ambiguous. The nucleotide sequence reads TGTGCCAGCAGCTTATGGGAAGAGACCCAGTACTTC. Its translation reads: CASSLWEETQYF.